The 27 T cell receptor beta chains below were found in one sample sequenced in a study of OX40 agonist ivuxolimab in advanced cancers. Using immunoSEQ multiplex PCR, the repertoire was profiled, and TCRdb retains in-frame clones only, with some absent. The data show 61,000 or so clones, roughly 84% seen once. The sample in question was CD4+ or CD8+ T cells sorted from blood, obtained in a trial of the OX40 agonist ivuxolimab. Every receptor here comes from an adult with an advanced solid tumor such as melanoma, head and neck, liver or kidney cancer.

CDR3 in DNA: TGTGCCAGCAGTTTTTTGCAGGGAAGAGGCAAAAACATTCAGTACTTC. This sequence encodes CASSFLQGRGKNIQYF. V and J are TRBV27 and TRBJ2-4; the D gene is possibly TRBD1 (5 bases). Trimming took off 3 bases at V and 3 bases at J, with 15 bases between the two ends. Germline V gives CDR1 MNHEY, CDR2 SMNVEV (reference sequence). CDR3 length: 16 residues.

The V and J genes are TRBV7-6 and TRBJ2-3; no reliable D call. Germline assignment: CDR1 SGHVS and CDR2 FNYEAQ. V lost 5 bases, J lost 0 bases, and 12 bases lay in between. The CDR3 loop spans 15 amino acids. The CDR3 reads CASSPIGSSTDTQYF. CDR3 nucleotides: TGTGCCAGCAGCCCGATCGGGTCTAGCACAGATACGCAGTATTTT.

The chain recombines TRBV18 with TRBJ2-5; a weak D match, TRBD2 (6 bases). In germline, CDR1 is KGHSH, CDR2 LQKENI. The CDR3 runs 12 residues. V gave up 6 bases and J gave up 11 bases, with 16 bases separating them. The CDR3 nucleotides are TGTGCCAGCTCCCCGGCGGGGTACGGGCAGTACTTC. Its translation is CASSPAGYGQYF.

The genes are TRBV12-5 and TRBJ2-1; D gene ambiguous. The CDR3 sequence is 13 residues long. Trimming took 4 bases from V and 9 from J, leaving 13 bases between them. The germline V gene has CDR1 LGHNT and CDR2 FRNRAP. In DNA form, the CDR3 reads TGTGCTAGTGGTTCGCCCTTAAGAGCTGAGCAGTTCTTC. It is translated as CASGSPLRAEQFF.

The chain uses TRBV6-1 and TRBJ1-1, with 9 bases identical to TRBD1. Germline CDR1 MNHNS, CDR2 SASEGT. This CDR3 region has 15 residues. V dropped 4 bases and J dropped 1; count of bases not matched to a gene: 4. The DNA for the CDR3 is TGTGCCAGCAGTGCGCCGGGACAGGGGAACACTGAAGCTTTCTTT. Protein product: CASSAPGQGNTEAFF.

The table lists this clone with a few counts. This chain uses TRBV30 with TRBJ1-1, with D unresolved. The CDR3 has 13 residues. Germline CDR1 and CDR2: GTSNPN and SVGIG (reference sequence). V was cut by 4 bases and J by 0 bases, with 9 bases left in between. CDR3 DNA: TGTGCCTGGAAGAGGCGGATGAACACTGAAGCTTTCTTT. Translated: CAWKRRMNTEAFF.

The table lists this clone with a count of one. The rearrangement joins TRBV21-1 to TRBJ1-5. TRBV21-1 counts as a pseudogene. This CDR3 contains 17 residues. CDR3: CASSKGGRLYSNQPQHF. CDR3 nucleotide sequence: TGTGCCAGCAGCAAAGGAGGACGATTATATAGCAATCAGCCCCAGCATTTT.

CDR3 DNA: TGTGCCAGCTCACCACCTTGGGGGACTGGGGGCACTGAAGCTTTCTTT. Protein product: CASSPPWGTGGTEAFF. The chain employs TRBV18 and TRBJ1-1, with D tentatively TRBD1 (5 bases). Germline assignment: CDR1 KGHSH and CDR2 LQKENI. Trimming pared 0 bases from V and 4 bases from J, leaving 15 bases between. CDR3 length: 16 amino acids. The full variable domain, its missing parts supplied by reference TRBV18 and TRBJ1-1, is NAGVMQNPRHLVRRRGQEARLRCSPMKGHSHVYWYRQLPEEGLKFMVYLQKENIIDESGMPKERFSAEFPKEGPSILRIQQVVRGDSAAYFCASSPPWGTGGTEAFFGQGTRLTVV.

This chain connects TRBV12-2 to TRBJ2-1; the table's TRBD2 call for D was not verified on the DNA. TRBV12-2 is noted as a pseudogene. The CDR3 is 16 residues long. The DNA for the CDR3 is TGTGCAAGTCGCTTAGCGGGAGCGGGAGATGACAATGAGCAGTTCTTC. Its protein product is CASRLAGAGDDNEQFF.

V and J are TRBV5-6 and TRBJ1-2, with D possibly being TRBD1 (6 bases). This CDR3 has 15 amino acids. Germline loops: CDR1 SGHDT, CDR2 YYEEEE. The ends were cut back, 0 bases at V and 4 bases at J, with 13 bases in the middle. CDR3 loop: CASSLGDILPYGYTF. For the CDR3, the DNA is TGTGCCAGCAGCTTGGGGGACATCCTCCCCTATGGCTACACCTTC.

This chain links TRBV7-2 with TRBJ1-2; tentative D call: TRBD1 (6 bases). The germline gives CDR1 SGHTA, CDR2 FQGNSA. Trimming took off 6 bases at V and 6 bases at J, with 17 bases between the two ends. There are 14 residues in the CDR3. CDR3 nucleotide sequence: TGTGCCAGCAGTTTGTCCCGGGACACAGATGGCTACACCTTC. Residues: CASSLSRDTDGYTF.

The chain is built from TRBV28 and TRBJ1-1, with unresolved D. Between the trimmed V and J ends, which lost 2 bases and 3 bases, there was a span of 4 bases. CDR1 is MDHEN, CDR2 SYDVKM, per germline. This CDR3 has 12 residues. The CDR3 coding sequence is TGTGCCAGCAGTTTACTTGACACTGAAGCTTTCTTT. Its translation: CASSLLDTEAFF.

This chain joins TRBV28 and TRBJ2-1; the match to TRBD1 covers 7 bases. CDR1 is MDHEN and CDR2 is SYDVKM in the germline V gene. This CDR3 spans 13 amino acids. The V segment lost 10 bases and the J segment 6 bases; nucleotides outside the gene matches: 9. CDR3 loop: CATITGAPNEQFF. The CDR3 DNA sequence: TGTGCCACCATTACAGGGGCCCCCAATGAGCAGTTCTTC.

As DNA, the CDR3 is TGTGCCAGCAGCGTAGCCGGACAGGGCACAGATACGCAGTATTTT. Its protein product is CASSVAGQGTDTQYF. The V call is TRBV9, the J call TRBJ2-3; TRBD1 matches at 7 bases. Germline trimming cut 0 bases from V and 1 base from J; bases unmatched to any gene: 2. The germline gives CDR1 SGDLS, CDR2 YYNGEE. The CDR3 covers 15 residues.

DNA for the CDR3: TGTGCCAGCAGCGGAGGGGTGTTAGGCACCGGGGAGCTGTTTTTT. The encoded protein is CASSGGVLGTGELFF. The chain links TRBV9 to TRBJ2-2; D could derive from TRBD1 or TRBD2 (5 bases each). This CDR3 comprises 15 residues. V lost 3 bases to trimming and J lost 4 bases, with 13 bases between them. The germline V gene encodes CDR1 SGDLS and CDR2 YYNGEE.

The J gene is TRBJ2-7, the V gene TRBV20-1, with D tentatively TRBD2 (5 bases). Germline V gene lookup returns CDR1 DFQATT and CDR2 SNEGSKA (reference sequence). The CDR3 length is 11 residues. The V and J ends lost 4 bases and 3 bases respectively, with 7 bases between them. The CDR3 DNA reads as TGCAGTGCTAAGGAGGACTACGAGCAGTACTTC. It encodes CSAKEDYEQYF.

This clone was seen just once. V and J are TRBV6-5 and TRBJ1-5; D is unresolved. Germline lookup yields CDR1 MNHEY and CDR2 SVGAGI. The V end was cut by 6 bases, the J end by 9 bases, with 12 bases between. CDR3 size: 12 residues. As DNA, the CDR3 is TGTGCCAGCAGCCCCGGCCGGGGGCCCCAGCATTTT. Translated, it gives CASSPGRGPQHF.

The chain links TRBV7-3 to TRBJ2-1; no reliable D call. Trimming cost V 6 bases and J 4 bases, with 10 bases left between them. Germline V gives CDR1 SGHTA, CDR2 FQGTGA. The CDR3 contains 13 residues. The CDR3 DNA reads TGTGCCAGCAGTGGCAGCTCGTACAATGAGCAGTTCTTC. It yields the protein CASSGSSYNEQFF.

This clone appeared a single time. CDR3 sequence reads: CASSRAGANYGYTF. CDR3 nucleotides: TGTGCCAGCAGCCGGGCAGGGGCCAACTATGGCTACACCTTC. The chain recombines TRBV2 with TRBJ1-2, with D possibly TRBD1 on 6 matching bases. Germline assignment: CDR1 SNHLY and CDR2 FYNNEI. This CDR3 is built from 14 residues. The ends were cut back, 6 bases at V and 2 bases at J, with 13 bases in the middle.

This clone was observed a single time. The chain couples TRBV2 to TRBJ1-2; a possible D gene is TRBD1 (5 bases). V lost 4 bases and J lost 6, with 18 bases in between. From germline, CDR1 is SNHLY and CDR2 FYNNEI. CDR3 length equals 15 residues. This CDR3 is CASSVQRESGHGYTF. The CDR3 DNA is TGTGCCAGCAGTGTCCAGCGGGAGTCGGGACATGGCTACACCTTC.

This sequence joins TRBV4-1 and TRBJ1-1; D not resolved. Germline loops: CDR1 MGHRA, CDR2 YSYEKL. The V gene lost 0 bases and the J gene lost 1 base, with 12 bases spanning the gap. CDR3 length: 16 amino acids. The CDR3 spells CASSQDRAAGNTEAFF. As DNA, the CDR3 is TGCGCCAGCAGCCAAGATCGGGCGGCAGGGAACACTGAAGCTTTCTTT.

The gene calls are TRBV5-6 and TRBJ2-7, with 7 bases aligning to TRBD1. V was pared by 3 bases and J by 6 bases, with 12 bases of the junction left unmatched. This CDR3 contains 15 residues. Germline lookup yields CDR1 SGHDT and CDR2 YYEEEE. The CDR3 reads CASSWAGGPVGEQYF. CDR3 bases: TGTGCCAGCAGCTGGGCAGGGGGACCCGTCGGCGAGCAGTACTTC.

V usage is TRBV7-8 and J usage is TRBJ2-1; 9 bases line up with TRBD1. The CDR3 is 14 residues long. V gave up 6 bases and J gave up 5 bases; unmatched junction bases: 5. Looked up from germline, CDR1 is SGHVS and CDR2 is FQNEAQ. CDR3 sequence reads: CASRTTGGDNEQFF. CDR3 coding DNA: TGTGCCAGCAGAACGACAGGGGGTGACAATGAGCAGTTCTTC. The whole variable domain, filled in from reference TRBV7-8 and TRBJ2-1, reads GAGVSQSPRYKVAKRGQDVALRCDPISGHVSLFWYQQALGQGPEFLTYFQNEAQLDKSGLPSDRFFAERPEGSVSTLKIQRTQQEDSAVYLCASRTTGGDNEQFFGPGTRLTVL.

The chain employs TRBV6-1 and TRBJ2-7; D gene ambiguous. V shed 1 base and J shed 4 bases, with 11 bases lying between them. The CDR3 sequence is 14 residues long. Germline lookup yields CDR1 MNHNS and CDR2 SASEGT. The CDR3 protein is CASSEVSTRYEQYF. CDR3 DNA sequence: TGTGCCAGCAGTGAAGTTTCGACGAGATACGAGCAGTACTTC.

The chain uses TRBV6-6 and TRBJ1-1; D is possibly TRBD1 (6 bases). V lost 5 bases and J lost 7, with 11 bases in between. Germline V lookup: CDR1 MNHNY, CDR2 SVGAGI (reference sequence). The CDR3 sequence is 12 residues long. CDR3 residues: CASSKGQVEAFF. DNA of the CDR3: TGTGCCAGCAGTAAGGGACAAGTTGAAGCTTTCTTT.

The genes are TRBV28 and TRBJ2-1, with unresolved D. The CDR3 is made up of 12 amino acids. The V gene's germline CDR1 is MDHEN and CDR2 SYDVKM. V lost 4 bases, J lost 6 bases, and 7 bases lay in between. CDR3 sequence: CASSSPGNEQFF. Here the CDR3 DNA reads TGTGCCAGCAGTTCCCCGGGCAATGAGCAGTTCTTC.

This clone was recorded once. This rearrangement joins TRBV7-9 to TRBJ2-2, with 10 bases matching TRBD2. Trimming at V came to 5 bases and at J to 5 bases, leaving 11 bases not matched to a gene. The CDR3 is 17 amino acids. The V gene's germline CDR1 is SEHNR and CDR2 FQNEAQ (reference sequence). The CDR3 DNA reads TGTGCCAGCAGCACGAGCGGGAGGGCCCCGGGGACCGGGGAGCTGTTTTTT. It codes for CASSTSGRAPGTGELFF.